This T cell receptor (beta chain) was obtained from a study of T cells in Graves' hyperthyroidism and ophthalmopathy. Study in general: Specimen type is peripheral blood, collected at initial diagnosis prior to any treatment.

CDR3 length equals 15 residues. Germline values: CDR1 SGHTA, CDR2 FQGNSA. The trim removed 5 bases at V and 4 bases at J, leaving 10 bases unmatched. TCR beta CDR3 region amplification was performed from RNA transcripts. The HTBI primer set was used in a first-round RT-PCR of the TCR CDR3. TCRdb re-analysed the multiplex PCR reads in MiXCR, keeping a single row per CDR3 protein. The data show some 770,000 distinct CDR3 sequences, roughly 15% seen once. Study-wide findings and caveats: The blood repertoire included most of the expanded thyroid clonotypes above 0.001.

About this clonotype itself: The target antigen is unknown. A single base separates this from a much larger clone, so it may be a read error.

The sequencing sample was made of blood. The V call is TRBV7-2, the J call TRBJ2-7; 8 bases are a match to TRBD2. The source of this sequence is a man younger than 30 with Graves' hyperthyroidism. This CDR3 is CASSPGLALTYEQYF. The CDR3 nucleotides are TGTGCCAGCAGCCCAGGACTAGCTCTCACTTACGAGCAGTACTTC.